The T cell receptor beta chain described here comes from a study of blood T cell repertoires in COVID-19. The table came from immunoSEQ multiplex PCR; TCRdb's copy has only in-frame clones and leaves some out. The table lists about 240,000 clones, approximately 83% of them singletons. V was clipped by 5 bases and J by 4 bases, with 8 bases between them. Germline CDR1 is SEHNR and CDR2 is FQNEAQ (reference sequence). There are 12 residues in the CDR3. The chain has TRBV7-9 and TRBJ2-5; D call uncertain. The sequencing input was PBMCs or T cells enriched from blood (not recorded which). The sequence was obtained from a woman in her forties with acute COVID-19. The CDR3 is CASSTSRETQYF. CDR3 bases: TGTGCCAGCAGCACATCAAGAGAGACCCAGTACTTC. Combining the CDR3 with reference TRBV7-9 and TRBJ2-5 gives the whole variable domain DTGVSQNPRHKITKRGQNVTFRCDPISEHNRLYWYRQTLGQGPEFLTYFQNEAQLEKSRLLSDRFSAERPKGSFSTLEIQRTEQGDSAMYLCASSTSRETQYFGPGTRLLVL.